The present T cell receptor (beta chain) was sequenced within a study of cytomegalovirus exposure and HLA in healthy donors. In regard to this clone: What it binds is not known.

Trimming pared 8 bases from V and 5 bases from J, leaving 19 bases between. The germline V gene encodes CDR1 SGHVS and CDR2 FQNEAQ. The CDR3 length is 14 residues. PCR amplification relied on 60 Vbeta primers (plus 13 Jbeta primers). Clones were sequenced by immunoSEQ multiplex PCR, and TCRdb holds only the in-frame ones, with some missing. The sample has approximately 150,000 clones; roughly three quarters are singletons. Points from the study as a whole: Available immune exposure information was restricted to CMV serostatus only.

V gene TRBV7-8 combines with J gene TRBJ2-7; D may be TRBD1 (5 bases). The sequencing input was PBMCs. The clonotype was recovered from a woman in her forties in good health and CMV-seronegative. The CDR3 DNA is TGTGCCAGCTGCCCCTTGTGGGGCAGGGACGAGCAGTACTTC. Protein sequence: CASCPLWGRDEQYF. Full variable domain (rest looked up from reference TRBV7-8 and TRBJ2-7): GAGVSQSPRYKVAKRGQDVALRCDPISGHVSLFWYQQALGQGPEFLTYFQNEAQLDKSGLPSDRFFAERPEGSVSTLKIQRTQQEDSAVYLCASCPLWGRDEQYFGPGTRLTVT.